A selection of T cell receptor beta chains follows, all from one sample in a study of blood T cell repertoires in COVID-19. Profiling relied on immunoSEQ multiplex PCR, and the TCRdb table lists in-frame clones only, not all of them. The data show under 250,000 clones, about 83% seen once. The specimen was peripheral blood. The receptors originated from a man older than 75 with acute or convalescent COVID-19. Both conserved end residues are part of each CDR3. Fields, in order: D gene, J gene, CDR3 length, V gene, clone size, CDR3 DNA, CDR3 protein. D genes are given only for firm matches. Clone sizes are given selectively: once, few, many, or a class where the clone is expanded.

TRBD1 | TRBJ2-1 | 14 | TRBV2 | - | TGTGCCAGCGAGGACAGGACAAACACAAATGAGCAGTTCTTC | CASEDRTNTNEQFF
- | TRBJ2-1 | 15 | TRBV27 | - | TGTGCCAGCAGTAATTACCGGGATCCTTACAATGAGCAGTTCTTC | CASSNYRDPYNEQFF
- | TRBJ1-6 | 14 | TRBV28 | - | TGTGCCAGCAGCCCTGACAGCATTAATTCACCCCTCCACTTT | CASSPDSINSPLHF
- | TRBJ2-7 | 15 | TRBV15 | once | TGTGCCACCAGCACGCTAAGGGGGTCCCCCTACGAGCAGTACTTC | CATSTLRGSPYEQYF
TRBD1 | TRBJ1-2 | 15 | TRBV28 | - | TGTGCCAGCAGCCCAGAGGGGACAGCTAACTATGGCTACACCTTC | CASSPEGTANYGYTF
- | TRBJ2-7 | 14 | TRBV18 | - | TGTGCCAGCTCACCATCCCCGGGAAACTACGAGCAGTACTTC | CASSPSPGNYEQYF
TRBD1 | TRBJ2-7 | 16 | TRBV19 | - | TGTGCCAGTAGTATAGGCACGACAGGGATCTCCTACGAGCAGTACTTC | CASSIGTTGISYEQYF
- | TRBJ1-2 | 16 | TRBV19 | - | TGTGCCAGTAGTATAGGAGCGGGGGGCCCACAACGTGGCTACACCTTC | CASSIGAGGPQRGYTF
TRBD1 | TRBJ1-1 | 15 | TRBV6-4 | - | TGTGCCAGCAGAATCCAGGGGGAGGTGAACACTGAAGCTTTCTTT | CASRIQGEVNTEAFF
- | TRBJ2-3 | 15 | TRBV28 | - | TGTGCCAGCAGTTCCCCCGCCTTAGGCACAGATACGCAGTATTTT | CASSSPALGTDTQYF
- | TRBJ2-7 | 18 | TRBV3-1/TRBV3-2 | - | TGTGCCAGCAGCCTCTTCCCCTCCAACGTTGCGGGTAAAGGCGAGCAGTACTTC | CASSLFPSNVAGKGEQYF
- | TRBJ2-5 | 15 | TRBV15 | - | TGTGCCACCAGCAGTAGGGCGGGGATAGTTGAGACCCAGTACTTC | CATSSRAGIVETQYF
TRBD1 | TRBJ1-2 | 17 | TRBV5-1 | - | TGCGCCAGCAGCTTGGTGGGGACAGGGGGCGGATTTAATGGCTACACCTTC | CASSLVGTGGGFNGYTF
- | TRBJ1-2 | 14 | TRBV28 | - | TGTGCCAGCAGTCGTACTGGGACTGACTATGGCTACACCTTC | CASSRTGTDYGYTF
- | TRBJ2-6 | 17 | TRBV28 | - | TGTGCCAGCAGTTTAATAGGGGCCGTCTCTGGGGCCAACGTCCTGACTTTC | CASSLIGAVSGANVLTF
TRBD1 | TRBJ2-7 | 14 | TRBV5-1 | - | TGCGCCAGCAGCCGGGGGACAGGTTCGCGCGAGCAGTACTTC | CASSRGTGSREQYF
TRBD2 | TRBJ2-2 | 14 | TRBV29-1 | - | TGCAGCGTAACTAGCGGGTCGAACACCGGGGAGCTGTTTTTT | CSVTSGSNTGELFF
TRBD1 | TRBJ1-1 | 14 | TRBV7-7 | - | TGTGCTAGCAGCCCCCGACAGGGAATAGCTGAAGCTTTCTTT | CASSPRQGIAEAFF
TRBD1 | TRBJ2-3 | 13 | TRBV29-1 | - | TGCAGCGTGGTGGACAGGGTGACAGATACGCAGTATTTT | CSVVDRVTDTQYF
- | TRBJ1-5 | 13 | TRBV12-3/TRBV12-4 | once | TGTGCCAGCAGTGTCCAGGGCGGTCAGCCCCAGCATTTT | CASSVQGGQPQHF
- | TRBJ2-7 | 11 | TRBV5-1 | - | TGCGCCAGCAGCTTGAAGGGGGAGAACTACTTC | CASSLKGENYF
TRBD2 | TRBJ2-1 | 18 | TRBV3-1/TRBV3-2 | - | TGTGCCAGCAGCCAAGTATCGAGCGGGGGGGCAAACTACAATGAGCAGTTCTTC | CASSQVSSGGANYNEQFF
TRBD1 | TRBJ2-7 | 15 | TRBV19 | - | TGTGCCAGTAGCTTATCGGGGACAGGATCCTACGAGCAGTACTTC | CASSLSGTGSYEQYF
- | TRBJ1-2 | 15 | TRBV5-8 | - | TGTGCCAGCAGCTTGGCCGGGGGAGGTAACTATGGCTACACCTTC | CASSLAGGGNYGYTF
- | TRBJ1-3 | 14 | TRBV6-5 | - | TGTGCCAGCAGACAGGGCTCCTCTGGAAACACCATATATTTT | CASRQGSSGNTIYF
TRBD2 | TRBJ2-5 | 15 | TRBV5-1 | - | TGCGCCAGCAGCTTAGCGGCGGGAGGGCCTGAGACCCAGTACTTC | CASSLAAGGPETQYF
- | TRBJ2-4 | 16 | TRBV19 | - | TGTGCCAGTATGGGCACAGGCAGTATAGCCAAAAACATTCAGTACTTC | CASMGTGSIAKNIQYF
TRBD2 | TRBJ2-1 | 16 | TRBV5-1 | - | TGCGCCAGCAGCTTGTATCTAGCGGGACCGTCGGATGAGCAGTTCTTC | CASSLYLAGPSDEQFF
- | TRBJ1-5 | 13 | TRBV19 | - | TGTGCCACCTGTGATGGGGGCCTCCAGCCCCAGCATTTT | CATCDGGLQPQHF
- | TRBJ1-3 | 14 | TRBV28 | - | TGTGCCAGCATCCAGGGAAGATCTGGAAACACCATATATTTT | CASIQGRSGNTIYF
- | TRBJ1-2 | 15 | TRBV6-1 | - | TGTGCCAGCAGTGAAGGAGGGAGGGCTAACTATGGCTACACCTTC | CASSEGGRANYGYTF
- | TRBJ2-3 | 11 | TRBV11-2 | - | TGTGCCAGCAGCTCACTGGATACGCAGTATTTT | CASSSLDTQYF
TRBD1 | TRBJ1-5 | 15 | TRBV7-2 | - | TGTGCCAGCAGCCTCGGACAGGGTCGAAATCAGCCCCAGCATTTT | CASSLGQGRNQPQHF
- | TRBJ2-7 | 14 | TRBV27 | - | TGTGCCAGCAGTGGGGAGCGAGAACCAGACGAGCAGTACTTC | CASSGEREPDEQYF
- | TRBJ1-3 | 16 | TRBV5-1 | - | TGCGCCAGCAGCTTGGGGGACTTATCCTCGGGAAACACCATATATTTT | CASSLGDLSSGNTIYF
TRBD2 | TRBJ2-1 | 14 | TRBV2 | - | TGTGCCAGCAGCGGAAGCGGGGGGGCAGGAGAGCAGTTCTTC | CASSGSGGAGEQFF
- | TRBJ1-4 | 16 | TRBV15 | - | TGTGCCACCAGCAGAAGCCCTAGGGGGGGTAATGAAAAACTGTTTTTT | CATSRSPRGGNEKLFF
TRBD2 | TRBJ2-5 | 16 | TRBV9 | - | TGTGCCAGCAGCCGGAAGGGACTAGATGGTGGAGAGACCCAGTACTTC | CASSRKGLDGGETQYF
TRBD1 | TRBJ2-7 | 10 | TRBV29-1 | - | TGCAGCGTGGGGGACAGTTCTCAGCACTTC | CSVGDSSQHF
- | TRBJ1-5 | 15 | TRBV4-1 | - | TGCGCCAGCAGCCAAGGGTGGACAGAGAATCAGCCCCAGCATTTT | CASSQGWTENQPQHF
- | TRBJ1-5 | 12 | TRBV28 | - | TGTGCCAGCAGTTTCCGGGGTCAGCCCCAGCATTTT | CASSFRGQPQHF
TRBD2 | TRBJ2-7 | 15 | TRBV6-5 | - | TGTGCCAGCAGGGGAAGCGGGAGGTCTTCCTACGAGCAGTACTTC | CASRGSGRSSYEQYF
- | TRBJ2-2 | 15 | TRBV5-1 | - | TGCGCCAGCAGCCCTGGAGAGGGTCCGGGCGGGGAGCTGTTTTTT | CASSPGEGPGGELFF
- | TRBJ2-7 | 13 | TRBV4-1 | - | TGCGCCAGCAGCCAGGGCACGCCCTACGAGCAGTACTTC | CASSQGTPYEQYF
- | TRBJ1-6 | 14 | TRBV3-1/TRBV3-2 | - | TGTGCCAGCAGCCAAGGGGGCGGGGGTTCACCCCTCCACTTT | CASSQGGGGSPLHF
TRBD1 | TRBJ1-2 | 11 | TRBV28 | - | TGTGCCAGCGGGGACAGAGGTGGCTACACCTTC | CASGDRGGYTF
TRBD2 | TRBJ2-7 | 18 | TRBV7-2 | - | TGTGCCAGCAGCATCGGGACTAGCGGGAGGAGAATTTCCTACGAGCAGTACTTC | CASSIGTSGRRISYEQYF
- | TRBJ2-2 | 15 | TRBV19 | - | TGTGCCAGTAGTACTCGGTCAGGGAACACCGGGGAGCTGTTTTTT | CASSTRSGNTGELFF
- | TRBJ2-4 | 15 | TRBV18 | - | TGTGCCAGCTCACCGGAGGACAGAGGGGGAAACATTCAGTACTTC | CASSPEDRGGNIQYF
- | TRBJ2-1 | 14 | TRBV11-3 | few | TGTGCCAGCAGCGCATCCTACAGGGTCGATGAGCAGTTCTTC | CASSASYRVDEQFF
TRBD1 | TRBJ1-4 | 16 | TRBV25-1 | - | TGTGCCAGCAGTTCGCCCGGACAGGGGGCCCGGGAAAAACTGTTTTTT | CASSSPGQGAREKLFF
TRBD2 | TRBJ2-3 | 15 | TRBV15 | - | TGTGCCACCAGCAGAGAAGAGCTAGCGGGGGCTACGCAGTATTTT | CATSREELAGATQYF
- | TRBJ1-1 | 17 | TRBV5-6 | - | TGTGCCAGCAGCCTGAGCCGGCGACTTTTAGGCATCACTGAAGCTTTCTTT | CASSLSRRLLGITEAFF
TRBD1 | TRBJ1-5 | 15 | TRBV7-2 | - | TGTGCCAGCAGCGCTGACAGGGGGCACAATCAGCCCCAGCATTTT | CASSADRGHNQPQHF
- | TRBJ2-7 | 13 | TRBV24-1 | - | TGTGCCACCAGTGATGAGTTCACCTACGAGCAGTACTTC | CATSDEFTYEQYF
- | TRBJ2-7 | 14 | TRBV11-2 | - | TGTGCCAGCAGCGACGCGACAGGTGGTTACGAGCAGTACTTC | CASSDATGGYEQYF
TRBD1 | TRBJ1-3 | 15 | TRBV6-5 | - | TGTGCCAGCAGTTACTCGGACAGGGTTGGAAACACCATATATTTT | CASSYSDRVGNTIYF
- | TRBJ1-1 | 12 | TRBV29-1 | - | TGCAGCGTTGGGCAGCTAGCCACTGAAGCTTTCTTT | CSVGQLATEAFF